This record concerns one T cell receptor (beta chain) sequence. The clone's antigen remains unknown. It has no much larger one-base neighbor in the sample; base qualities were not kept. CDR1 is given as GTSNPN and CDR2 as SVGIG, both from the germline V gene (reference sequence). The CDR3 goes from the cysteine to the phenylalanine over 17 residues. Of all the DNA, just the CDR3 is kept, 51 bases in frame from base 1. Relative to germline, V is missing 2 bases and J is missing 4 bases, with 12 bases of the junction outside any gene match. The data originate from a study of cytomegalovirus exposure and HLA in healthy donors (dated by TCRdb to 2016 to 2017). A note on the overall study: An earlier analysis of roughly 610 of the donors reported approximately 300 Gb of sequence data and 117 million unique TCR beta sequences obtained from around 180 million T cells. Roughly 300 gigabases of sequencing data and around 90 million unique TCR sequences made up an early release that covered roughly 670 HLA-typed donors. Of the 398 genotyped donors, approximately 80% fell in the genetic ancestry cluster associated with self-reported Caucasian donors. The study aimed to test whether signatures of past pathogen exposure could be identified by cataloging public T cell receptors. The study used immunosequencing to profile the T cell repertoires of 670 or so subjects and linked those repertoires to cytomegalovirus serostatus. In addition to the first cohort of approximately 650 subjects, a separate validation cohort of approximately 120 different subjects was used. To predict cytomegalovirus infection status, the study combined high-throughput TCR immunosequencing, statistical association of individual TCRs with disease status, and machine learning. A later analysis re-examined previously published TCR beta repertoires from 610 or so donors and added high-resolution HLA genotyping to investigate patterns of TCR occurrence. Rather than drawing on any new phenotypic data, the later analysis identified candidate immune exposures from TCR beta sequences and the way those sequences occurred across donors. An earlier analysis of around 640 of the donors used high-throughput TCR beta sequencing to judge whether each TCR beta V gene segment behaved as functional or pseudogenic. Donor age, sex, ethnicity and CMV serostatus were compiled together with the repertoire data. A later genetic analysis took genome-wide SNP genotypes for about 55% of the roughly 700 donors and used that subset as a discovery cohort. All discovery cohort repertoires had been generated on a single sequencing platform. HLA typing covered class I and class II loci at four-digit resolution. Typing coverage varied by locus: about 620-640 donors for A, B, C, DRB1 and DQB1; roughly 510 for DQA1; more than 600 for DPA1; fewer than 480 for DPB1. Roughly five DR-DQ haplotypes were handled as single units for association and clustering, since linkage in the cohort was strong. Among about 390 genotyped donors of the cohort, an average of about 240,000 unique TCR beta nucleotide sequences were sequenced per donor, 15% to 20% of them non-productive.

On the study overall, not on this receptor specifically: According to a later analysis, most CMV-associated TCR beta chains appeared to be HLA-restricted, and the HLA associations seemed to be driven largely by CMV exposure. The classifier was reported to diagnose cytomegalovirus status with high specificity and sensitivity in both the original and validation cohorts. In a later genetic analysis, a missense DCLRE1C variant was associated with V-gene and J-gene trimming of TCR beta chains, and the association was replicated in an independent cohort. Immune exposure information for the cohort was limited to CMV serostatus. The presence/absence analyses assumed that sequencing depth was roughly uniform across donors, and that assumption may not be true. Some IMGT-functional V segments, including TRBV6-2 and TRBV6-3, could not be distinguished by the 87-base-pair reads and were therefore excluded. It was suggested by the authors that the approach could potentially be generalized to other disease states and immunological phenotypes. This cohort had only TCR beta chains sequenced, and the lack of alpha or paired-chain data limited which features could be detected. Specific HLA alleles were associated with about 17,000 TCR beta sequences at a false discovery rate of 0.05 in a later analysis. Assigning TCR associations to individual alleles was difficult when HLA alleles, especially DR and DQ, strongly co-occurred. Linkage disequilibrium might explain the correlated functional status among segregating V segments, but an unknown experimental factor could not be ruled out. About 15 rarely observed V segments, including chromosome 9 orphons, were excluded from the earlier analysis of several hundred of the donors because counts were too low. A further reported finding was that TCR beta sequences accurately predicted the HLA-A and HLA-B alleles for most subjects in the first cohort. An earlier analysis of approximately 500 of the donors showed that most TCR beta V segments appeared in productive rearrangements either about 87% or about 30% of the time, which broadly matched IMGT annotations. According to a later genetic analysis, donors in an Asian-associated ancestry cluster had fewer N-insertions in productive TCRs than the approximately 630-donor mean. A later analysis found that TCR association rates varied across HLA loci, with DRB1 alleles showing the most associated TCRs and HLA-C alleles the fewest. While some public TCRs were present in many individuals, most TCR sequences turned up only very rarely across donors. The study gave a list of roughly 150 TCR beta chains associated with cytomegalovirus. In a later analysis, HLA-associated TCR beta chains were found to be more clonally expanded and to have lower generation probabilities than equally common non-associated chains. In vitro tests confirmed that three of the cytomegalovirus-associated TCR beta chains recognize cytomegalovirus antigens. According to a later analysis, parvovirus B19, influenza, CMV and Epstein-Barr virus appeared linked to several top co-occurrence clusters. The sequencing pipeline was judged likely to have produced a cluster of highly shared sequence variants as a technical artifact. HLA typing was unavailable for some donors at each locus, so association tests used only the typed subset.

In total, approximately 700 healthy bone marrow donors made up the cohort. All cohort members were sampled while nominally healthy, although unrecorded immune exposures were likely present. The donor was CMV seronegative and was included in the group of under 450 seronegative cohort members. A peripheral blood sample was provided by each donor, and peripheral blood mononuclear cells were used for TCR beta sequencing. The Qiagen DNeasy Blood Extraction Kit was used to extract genomic DNA from the blood cell samples. Libraries were built with the immunoSEQ multiplex PCR assay. The multiplex PCR relied on a mix of 60 forward primers for TCR Vbeta segments and 13 reverse primers for TCR Jbeta segments. The CDR3 region of rearranged TCR beta genes was amplified from genomic DNA by a multiplex PCR assay. Amplified TCR beta libraries were sequenced as 87-base-pair reads on the Illumina HiSeq System. Processing in the source paper ran as follows. In a later analysis, some 80 million unique TCR beta chains were counted across the 500 to 700 repertoires, and roughly 11 million of these chains were shared by at least two donors. Raw reads were error-corrected and collapsed into unique sequences with a nearest-neighbor algorithm that merged closely related sequences to remove PCR and sequencing errors. Alignment of CDR3 sequences to IMGT reference sequences was used to assign V, D and J gene segments. Each retained sequence needed at least a six-nucleotide match to both a V gene segment and a J gene segment. Rearrangements were classified as productive when the CDR3 lacked stop codons and remained in frame with V and J, and all other rearrangements were classified as non-productive. CDR3 was defined according to IMGT convention as the region running from the second conserved V-encoded cysteine to the conserved J-encoded phenylalanine. The earlier analysis of about 590 of the donors excluded sequences that lacked an unambiguous match to a single V gene segment. In an earlier analysis of 587 of the donors, V segments were called functional above 56.7% productive rearrangements and were called segregating when the between-donor standard deviation exceeded 5%. A statistical classification framework was developed to diagnose cytomegalovirus status using the catalog of TCR beta chain sequences. In a later analysis, TCR nucleotide sequences were compared against IMGT/GENE-DB human TR gene sequences so that V and J genes could be assigned. Using the TCRdist pipeline, a later analysis assigned CDR3 sequences along with most-parsimonious VDJ recombination scenarios. A later analysis defined each TCR beta chain by its CDR3 amino acid sequence plus V-gene family, and excluded reads lacking a unique V-gene family. To address suspected cross-contamination and a sequencing artifact, a later analysis removed approximately 590 highly shared, low-generation-probability nucleotide sequences. For each public chain, a later analysis derived a clonal expansion index from normalized ranks of inferred template counts within each repertoire. Generation probabilities in a later analysis came from a VDJ recombination model fitted to out-of-frame rearrangements, and those results were checked against IGoR. In a later analysis, hypergeometric tests were used to score TCR-TCR, TCR-HLA and TCR-CMV co-occurrence, with a repertoire-size bias correction applied to TCR pairs. A later analysis estimated false discovery rates by permuting HLA or CMV assignments 20 times. In a later analysis, co-occurring TCRs were grouped using DBSCAN, with TCRdist sequence similarity added in when clustering inside HLA-allele-positive subsets. Repertoires with fewer than 30,000 or more than 120,000 public chains were left out of co-occurrence clustering, as were five repertoires with anomalous nucleotide sharing. In TCRdb, the immuneACCESS table is reduced to in-frame sequences with V and J assigned. These tables do not hold every clone; where another copy was compared, an unresolved V gene accounts for under half, and the others remain unexplained. Clonal size and the V and J genes are those of that table, whereas D and trimming came from the DNA. For this sample the table gives under 110,000 clones, of which more than 80% were detected only once. The leading ten clones occupy 3% to 4% of the sample.

The TCR comes from a man aged 25 to 40 in good health and CMV-seronegative. Material: PBMCs. In this chain, TRBV30 is recombined with TRBJ2-1; 9 bases in the junction line up with TRBD1. The CDR3 reads as follows: CAWSTGGMGGIYNEQFF. The bases are TGTGCCTGGAGTACAGGGGGCATGGGCGGAATATACAATGAGCAGTTCTTC.